This TCR beta chain appears in the sequencing data of a study of blood T cell repertoires in COVID-19. As for the study in general: The United States, Italy and Spain were the sources of the acute and convalescent COVID-19 samples. Sources were T cells, B-cell-depleted T cells, or PBMCs; the material itself was cDNA or gDNA.

Assay used: immunoSEQ multiplex PCR; TCRdb lists only in-frame clones, some missing. This table holds approximately 85,000 clones, about 92% found once. The ends were cut back, 6 bases at V and 6 bases at J, with 17 bases in the middle. Germline values: CDR1 MNHEY, CDR2 SVGAGI. The CDR3 extends over 14 amino acids. The source material was peripheral blood. The rearrangement uses TRBV6-5 and TRBJ1-2; D might be TRBD1 (6 bases). This receptor was identified in a man aged 45 to 65 with acute or convalescent COVID-19. As DNA, the CDR3 is TGTGCCAGCAGGAGTTACGTCCAGGGGCATGGCTACACCTTC. It codes for CASRSYVQGHGYTF.